This T cell receptor (beta chain) was identified in a study of T cells after yellow fever vaccination. Study-wide points: The CD4 compartment and the CD8 compartment contained a small share of clonotypes in common. The study found a weaker secondary response that peaked faster, day 5 versus 15.

About this clonotype: Its antigen is currently unknown.

Trimming at V came to 5 bases and at J to 4 bases, leaving 10 bases not matched to a gene. The CDR3 is 15 amino acids. Universal primer sites and UMIs were introduced during 5'RACE template-switching synthesis of TCR cDNA. TCRdb reprocessed the 5' RACE reads via MiXCR and lists one record per CDR3 protein. This sample has about 260,000 distinct CDR3 sequences, with 13% found just once. The material was CD4+ T cells sorted from PBMCs, obtained 45 days after the yellow fever booster vaccination. The chain carries TRBV12-3 or TRBV12-4 and TRBJ1-2, with 7 bases lining up with TRBD1. The receptor comes from a man aged 25-45 years who received the YFV17D yellow fever vaccine. The CDR3 is CASSLWTGDIYGYTF. The CDR3 DNA reads TGTGCCAGCAGTCTCTGGACAGGAGACATCTATGGCTACACCTTC.